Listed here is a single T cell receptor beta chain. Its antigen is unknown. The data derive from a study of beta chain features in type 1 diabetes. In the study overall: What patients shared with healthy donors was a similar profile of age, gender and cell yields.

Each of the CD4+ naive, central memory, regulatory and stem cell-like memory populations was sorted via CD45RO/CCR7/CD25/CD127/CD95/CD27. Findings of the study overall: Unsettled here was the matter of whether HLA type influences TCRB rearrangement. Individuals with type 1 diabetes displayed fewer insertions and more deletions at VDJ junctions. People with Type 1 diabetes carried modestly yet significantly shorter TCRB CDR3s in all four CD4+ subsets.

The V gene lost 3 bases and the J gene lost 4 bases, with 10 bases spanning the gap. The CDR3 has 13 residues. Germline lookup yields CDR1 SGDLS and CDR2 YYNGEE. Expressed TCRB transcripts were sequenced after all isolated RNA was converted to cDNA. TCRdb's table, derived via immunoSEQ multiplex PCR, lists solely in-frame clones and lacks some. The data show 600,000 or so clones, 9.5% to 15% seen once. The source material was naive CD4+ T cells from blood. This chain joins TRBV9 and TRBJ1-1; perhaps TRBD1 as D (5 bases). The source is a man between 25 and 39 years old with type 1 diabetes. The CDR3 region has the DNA TGTGCCAGCAGCGGGGGACTACCCACTGAAGCTTTCTTT. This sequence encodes CASSGGLPTEAFF.